This T cell receptor beta chain was recorded in a study of identical twins. Study results and limitations: The more abundant beta clonotypes in cord blood had fewer insertions, and memory repertoires did not show this. Models underestimated how often monozygotic twins shared out-of-frame TCR alpha.

Germline V lookup: CDR1 LNHNV, CDR2 YYDKDF (reference sequence). Trimming at V came to 2 bases and at J to 3 bases, leaving 9 bases not matched to a gene. This CDR3 comprises 16 residues. TCRdb recomputed calls from the 5' RACE reads with MiXCR, one row per CDR3 protein. The sample holds around 550,000 distinct CDR3 sequences; roughly 15% are singletons and the top ten take nearly 0.45%. The table lists this clonotype with a few counts. Its antigen is still unknown. These data also featured in a second study, about yellow fever vaccine responses in identical twins. This second study notes: Convergence reportedly seemed to mark part of the twins' vaccine T cell response, with personalization marking the rest.

The sequence was collected from a woman aged 18-30 years in good health. The chain recombines TRBV15 with TRBJ2-5, with TRBD1 identical over 7 bases. The sample comprised CD4+ T cells sorted from blood. CDR3 loop: CATSRLNRDREETQYF. Written as DNA, the CDR3 is TGTGCCACCAGCAGACTCAACAGGGACAGAGAAGAGACCCAGTACTTC. Full variable domain (rest looked up from reference TRBV15 and TRBJ2-5): DAMVIQNPRYQVTQFGKPVTLSCSQTLNHNVMYWYQQKSSQAPKLLFHYYDKDFNNEADTPDNFQSRRPNTSFCFLDIRSPGLGDTAMYLCATSRLNRDREETQYFGPGTRLLVL.